Sequencing of this T cell receptor (beta chain) was carried out in a study of blood T cell repertoires in COVID-19. Some clones are missing from TCRdb's copy, which holds only in-frame ones; the method was immunoSEQ multiplex PCR. The sample consists of about 140,000 clones, roughly four fifths of them appearing once. CDR3 length: 17 residues. V lost 5 bases and J lost 1; bases outside the gene matches: 5. CDR1 and CDR2 (germline): SGHNT, YENEEA. Sequencing used PBMCs or T cells enriched from blood (not recorded which). The gene calls are TRBV11-3 and TRBJ2-3; 14 bases are a match to TRBD2. The receptor comes from a young woman who had been exposed to COVID-19. The CDR3 loop reads CASSVGLAGEGTDTQYF. The CDR3 DNA follows: TGTGCCAGCAGCGTGGGACTAGCGGGAGAAGGCACAGATACGCAGTATTTT.